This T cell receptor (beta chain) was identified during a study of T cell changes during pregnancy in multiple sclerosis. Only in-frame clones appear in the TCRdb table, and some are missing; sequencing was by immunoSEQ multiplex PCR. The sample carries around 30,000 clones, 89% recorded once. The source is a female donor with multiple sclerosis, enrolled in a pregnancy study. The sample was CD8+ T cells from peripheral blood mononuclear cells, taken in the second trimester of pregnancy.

DNA of the CDR3: TGTGCCAGCAGTTTGCAGGGGGGTTATAGCAATCAGCCCCAGCATTTT. Protein product: CASSLQGGYSNQPQHF. The chain joins TRBV27 to TRBJ1-5, with 7 bases lining up with TRBD1. V shed 3 bases, J shed 0 bases, and the junction held 5 bases outside the gene matches. In germline, CDR1 is MNHEY, CDR2 SMNVEV (reference sequence). This CDR3 has 16 residues.